Below, 31 T cell receptor beta chains from the same sample are listed, as sequenced in a study of blood T cell repertoires in COVID-19. Sequencing was performed with immunoSEQ multiplex PCR; in TCRdb, only in-frame clones are kept and a portion is missing. There are 350,000 to 450,000 clones in the sample; 85% occur only once, and approximately 3.6% lies in the top ten. Sequenced sample: peripheral blood. These receptors came from a woman under 30 with acute or convalescent COVID-19.

CDR3 region: CASGLNSYNEQFF. For the CDR3, the DNA is TGTGCTAGTGGTTTGAATAGCTACAATGAGCAGTTCTTC. This chain connects TRBV12-5 to TRBJ2-1; D call uncertain. This CDR3 has 13 residues. Trimming pared 2 bases from V and 3 bases from J, leaving 5 bases between. The germline V gene has CDR1 LGHNT and CDR2 FRNRAP.

The chain recombines TRBV7-3 with TRBJ1-1; 7 bases line up with TRBD1. Germline V gene lookup returns CDR1 SGHTA and CDR2 FQGTGA. This CDR3 comprises 13 residues. The V segment lost 5 bases and the J segment 4 bases; nucleotides outside the gene matches: 4. CDR3 protein: CASSLGQATEAFF. In DNA form, the CDR3 reads TGTGCCAGCAGCCTTGGACAGGCCACTGAAGCTTTCTTT.

This chain links TRBV19 with TRBJ1-6; weak D call: TRBD1 (6 bases). Germline CDR1 reads LNHDA; CDR2 reads SQIVND (reference sequence). The CDR3 covers 15 residues. Trimming shortened V by 7 bases and J by 7 bases, and 17 bases separated the two germline ends. This chain's CDR3 is CASKGATGYNSPLHF. CDR3 bases: TGTGCCAGTAAAGGGGCTACAGGGTACAATTCACCCCTCCACTTT.

The chain links TRBV5-1 to TRBJ2-3; TRBD1 aligns across 8 bases. The CDR3 is 16 amino acids. In germline, CDR1 is SGHRS, CDR2 YFSETQ. V trimming: 4 bases; J trimming: 4 bases; junction bases outside the gene matches: 11. The CDR3 region has the DNA TGCGCCAGCAGCACCGACGTCAGGGGGCTCGCAGATACGCAGTATTTT. It encodes CASSTDVRGLADTQYF.

The chain combines TRBV14 with TRBJ2-7; 11 nucleotides line up with TRBD2. The germline V gene has CDR1 SGHDN and CDR2 FVKESK. With V trimmed by 4 bases and J by 0 bases, 2 bases remained unmatched. This CDR3 is built from 15 residues. The CDR3 spells CASSRGTSGSYEQYF. The CDR3 DNA is TGTGCCAGCAGCCGAGGGACTAGCGGCTCCTACGAGCAGTACTTC.

The chain employs TRBV29-1 and TRBJ1-5; no clear D. The CDR3 contains 13 residues. Per germline, CDR1 SQVTM and CDR2 ANQGSEA. Trimming cost V 4 bases and J 3 bases, with 10 bases left between them. The CDR3 reads CSVGGGYNQPQHF. The CDR3 nucleotides read TGCAGCGTTGGAGGAGGATACAATCAGCCCCAGCATTTT.

The chain recombines TRBV9 with TRBJ2-1; 11 bases agree with TRBD2. The V gene's germline CDR1 is SGDLS and CDR2 YYNGEE. The CDR3 is 18 residues long. With V trimmed by 3 bases and J by 6 bases, 14 bases remained unmatched. CDR3 residues: CASSGGYLAGGTANEQFF. CDR3 DNA: TGTGCCAGCAGCGGAGGATACCTAGCGGGAGGAACGGCCAATGAGCAGTTCTTC.

The chain joins TRBV12-5 to TRBJ1-5; D possibly corresponds to TRBD1 (5 bases). V was pared by 5 bases and J by 2 bases, with 13 bases between. Germline V lookup: CDR1 LGHNT, CDR2 FRNRAP. The CDR3 spans 15 residues. The CDR3 here is CASGPGGAGNQPQHF. The CDR3 region has the DNA TGTGCTAGTGGTCCCGGCGGGGCGGGCAATCAGCCCCAGCATTTT. Full variable domain (rest looked up from reference TRBV12-5 and TRBJ1-5): DARVTQTPRHKVTEMGQEVTMRCQPILGHNTVFWYRQTMMQGLELLAYFRNRAPLDDSGMPKDRFSAEMPDATLATLKIQPSEPRDSAVYFCASGPGGAGNQPQHFGDGTRLSIL.

This clone was seen once. This chain links TRBV5-4 with TRBJ2-3, with 10 bases identical to TRBD2. V lost 6 bases to trimming and J lost 5 bases; unmatched junction nucleotides: 6. Germline CDR1 reads SGHNT; CDR2 reads YYREEE (reference sequence). The CDR3 runs 14 residues. The CDR3 nucleotides are TGTGCCAGCACCGAGCGGGGGGGCGGAGATACGCAGTATTTT. Amino acid sequence: CASTERGGGDTQYF.

The chain links TRBV19 to TRBJ1-2; TRBD1 matches 7 bases. Germline loops: CDR1 LNHDA, CDR2 SQIVND (reference sequence). Trimming at V came to 5 bases and at J to 2 bases, leaving 8 bases not matched to a gene. This CDR3 has 15 amino acids. CDR3 protein: CASSVRQGGNYGYTF. The CDR3 nucleotides read TGTGCCAGTAGTGTCCGACAGGGAGGAAACTATGGCTACACCTTC.

V and J are TRBV4-2 and TRBJ1-1; perhaps TRBD1 as D (5 bases). Trimming removed 4 bases at V and 1 base at J, with 19 bases between. Germline V lookup: CDR1 LGHNA, CDR2 YNFKEQ. The CDR3 is 17 amino acids. The DNA for the CDR3 is TGTGCCAGCAGCCGGGGGGGTCAGCGCGGGAGGAACACTGAAGCTTTCTTT. As protein: CASSRGGQRGRNTEAFF.

J is TRBJ2-1 and V is TRBV30, with D perhaps TRBD2 (6 bases). The CDR3 sequence is 15 residues long. From germline, CDR1 is GTSNPN and CDR2 SVGIG (reference sequence). V was clipped by 2 bases and J by 10 bases, with 21 bases between them. The CDR3 DNA reads as TGTGCCTGGAGTCCCCTCCGCGGGACTCCCATGGAGCAGTTCTTC. It specifies CAWSPLRGTPMEQFF.

The chain links TRBV6-5 to TRBJ1-2; tentatively, D is TRBD1 (6 bases). Trimming took 5 bases from V and 3 from J, leaving 16 bases between them. Germline V gene lookup returns CDR1 MNHEY and CDR2 SVGAGI. The CDR3 covers 15 residues. The CDR3 DNA reads as TGTGCCAGCAGTAATCCAGGGGAAGGTGACTATGGCTACACCTTC. Translated, it gives CASSNPGEGDYGYTF.

The DNA of the CDR3 is TGTGCCAGCAGCTTAGCGTCTAGCGGGGGATGGAATGAGCAGTTCTTC. Amino acid sequence: CASSLASSGGWNEQFF. This rearrangement joins TRBV11-2 to TRBJ2-1; 10 positions agree with TRBD2. This CDR3 contains 16 residues. Trimming took 1 base from V and 7 from J; bases not matched to a gene: 7. Germline CDR1 is SGHAT and CDR2 is FQNNGV.

The sample holds many counts of this clone. The chain's CDR3 is CSARETYEQYF. Here the CDR3 DNA reads TGCAGTGCTAGAGAAACTTACGAGCAGTACTTC. This rearrangement joins TRBV20-1 to TRBJ2-7; D is uncertain. This CDR3 contains 11 residues. Trimming shortened V by 0 bases and J by 4 bases, and 4 bases separated the two germline ends. Germline V gives CDR1 DFQATT, CDR2 SNEGSKA (reference sequence).

This chain connects TRBV19 to TRBJ2-7; D unclear. This CDR3 is 15 amino acids long. Germline V gene data show CDR1 as LNHDA and CDR2 as SQIVND (reference sequence). With 3 bases removed from V and 3 bases from J, the gap between germline ends came to 15 bases. CDR3 loop: CASSIASGSIYEQYF. CDR3 coding DNA: TGTGCCAGTAGTATCGCATCCGGGTCGATCTACGAGCAGTACTTC.

The chain links TRBV2 to TRBJ1-2; D unresolved. Germline values: CDR1 SNHLY, CDR2 FYNNEI. V lost 5 bases and J lost 5, with 9 bases in between. The CDR3 consists of 12 residues. The CDR3 DNA is TGTGCCAGCAGTTCCCAGACTTATGGCTACACCTTC. Residues: CASSSQTYGYTF.

This chain uses TRBV6-6 with TRBJ1-1, with D possibly TRBD1 on 6 matching bases. The V end was cut by 8 bases, the J end by 1 base, with 14 bases between. The CDR3 sequence is 14 residues long. Germline-derived CDR1 and CDR2 are MNHNY and SVGAGI (reference sequence). DNA for the CDR3: TGTGCCAGCGAAGAGCAGGGACAGAACACTGAAGCTTTCTTT. This codes for CASEEQGQNTEAFF.

This clone was seen more than once but under ten times. The genes are TRBV13 and TRBJ1-1; 11 bases align to TRBD1. CDR1 PRHDT and CDR2 FYEKMQ come from the germline V gene (reference sequence). V was pared by 6 bases and J by 1 base, with 7 bases of the junction left unmatched. This CDR3 has 16 amino acids. The DNA of the CDR3 is TGTGCCAGCAGGGGACAGGGGGAGGAGAGGAACACTGAAGCTTTCTTT. It specifies CASRGQGEERNTEAFF.

This chain uses TRBV5-1 with TRBJ1-2; the match to TRBD1 covers 7 bases. The CDR3 is 13 amino acids. Losses at the gene ends were 7 bases for V and 4 bases for J; bases not matched to a gene: 7. Per germline, CDR1 SGHRS and CDR2 YFSETQ. CDR3 bases: TGCGCCAGCGGATACAGGGGTGGCTATGGCTACACCTTC. Amino acid sequence: CASGYRGGYGYTF.

This clone was observed a handful of times. The chain recombines TRBV6-1 with TRBJ1-3; the D gene is possibly TRBD1 (6 bases). The CDR3 totals 17 residues. Trimming stripped 3 bases from V and 0 bases from J, with 15 bases between. Germline CDR1 and CDR2: MNHNS and SASEGT. CDR3 sequence (DNA): TGTGCCAGCAGTGACGGGACATTTGGCCGCTCTGGAAACACCATATATTTT. The encoded protein is CASSDGTFGRSGNTIYF.

This clone was picked up one time. This chain connects TRBV5-6 to TRBJ1-6, with 9 bases fitting TRBD1. In germline, CDR1 is SGHDT, CDR2 YYEEEE. The CDR3 contains 15 residues. The trim removed 4 bases at V and 9 bases at J, leaving 8 bases unmatched. CDR3 sequence reads: CASSNSTGGFSPLHF. The CDR3 region has the DNA TGTGCCAGCAGCAATTCGACAGGGGGGTTTTCACCCCTCCACTTT.

This clone was counted a single time. The V and J genes are TRBV5-5 and TRBJ1-2, with TRBD1 matching 8 bases. Unmatched junction bases numbered 9, after V lost 3 bases and J lost 5 bases. This CDR3 spans 15 amino acids. The germline gives CDR1 SGHKS, CDR2 YYEKEE (reference sequence). The chain's CDR3 is CASSSRPGQVYGYTF. The CDR3 DNA sequence: TGTGCCAGCAGCTCGCGGCCGGGACAGGTTTATGGCTACACCTTC.

The chain couples TRBV4-1 to TRBJ1-1; D possibly corresponds to TRBD1 (6 bases). The germline V gene has CDR1 MGHRA and CDR2 YSYEKL. V was pared by 0 bases and J by 0 bases, with 8 bases between. The CDR3 contains 15 residues. In DNA form, the CDR3 reads TGCGCCAGCAGCCAAGATCGGACAGTGAACACTGAAGCTTTCTTT. Amino acid sequence: CASSQDRTVNTEAFF.

The J gene is TRBJ1-3, the V gene TRBV6-5; TRBD1 matches at 10 bases. Germline loops: CDR1 MNHEY, CDR2 SVGAGI. The CDR3 has 14 amino acids. Germline trimming cut 6 bases from V and 5 bases from J; bases unmatched to any gene: 4. In nucleotides, the CDR3 is TGTGCCAGCAGCCGGGACAGGGGAAGAAACACCATATATTTT. Amino acids: CASSRDRGRNTIYF.

The J gene is TRBJ2-7, the V gene TRBV7-2, with TRBD1 matching over 9 bases. V lost 5 bases to trimming and J lost 3 bases; unmatched junction nucleotides: 8. This CDR3 is 15 amino acids long. Germline CDR1 and CDR2: SGHTA and FQGNSA. The CDR3 sequence is CASSQGGQGYYEQYF. The CDR3 bases are TGTGCCAGCAGCCAGGGGGGACAGGGATACTACGAGCAGTACTTC.

In its sample, this clone was seen once. The V gene is TRBV6-1, the J gene TRBJ2-2, with D possibly being TRBD1 (7 bases). Between the trimmed V and J ends, which lost 4 bases and 5 bases, there was a span of 23 bases. This CDR3 contains 18 residues. Germline CDR1 reads MNHNS; CDR2 reads SASEGT. Here the CDR3 DNA reads TGTGCCAGCAGTGTGATCACCCCGTTGCAGGGGGGAACCGGGGAGCTGTTTTTT. It codes for CASSVITPLQGGTGELFF.

This clone showed up just once. The rearrangement joins TRBV9 to TRBJ2-7, with TRBD2 matching 7 bases. This CDR3 contains 14 residues. Germline V lookup: CDR1 SGDLS, CDR2 YYNGEE. The V and J ends lost 4 bases and 3 bases, in that order; junction bases with no gene match: 7. CDR3 region: CASSLLADFYEQYF. The CDR3 DNA reads as TGTGCCAGCAGCCTCCTAGCGGATTTCTACGAGCAGTACTTC.

The gene calls are TRBV6-1 and TRBJ1-1; TRBD1 agrees at 7 bases. From germline, CDR1 is MNHNS and CDR2 SASEGT. The CDR3 is made up of 17 amino acids. The junction had 10 bases not matched to a gene; V was cut back by 3 bases and J by 0 bases. The CDR3 nucleotides are TGTGCCAGCAGTGAGCGCTATACAGGGGACTTGAACACTGAAGCTTTCTTT. Translating gives CASSERYTGDLNTEAFF.

Only one count was recorded for this clone. The J gene is TRBJ1-3, the V gene TRBV5-1; no clear D gene. V shed 4 bases and J shed 4 bases, with 9 bases lying between them. This CDR3 spans 13 amino acids. Germline V lookup: CDR1 SGHRS, CDR2 YFSETQ. CDR3 nucleotide sequence: TGCGCCAGCAGCCCCAGTGGCGGAAACACCATATATTTT. This codes for CASSPSGGNTIYF.

The V call is TRBV4-1, the J call TRBJ1-2, with D hard to call. The germline gives CDR1 MGHRA, CDR2 YSYEKL. The CDR3 spans 15 residues. The V end was cut by 0 bases, the J end by 4 bases, with 12 bases between. The CDR3 DNA sequence: TGCGCCAGCAGCCAAGATATAGCGGTAGGCTATGGCTACACCTTC. Translated, it gives CASSQDIAVGYGYTF.